Following are 30 T cell receptor beta chains from one sample sequenced in a study of response to subunit inactivated influenza vaccine. One entry per CDR3 protein, called by TCRdb with MiXCR from the RT-PCR reads. The table has some 540,000 distinct CDR3 sequences, 20% to 25% seen once; the top ten hold roughly 2.8%. These same records also appear under a second study, on T cells expressing NK-cell markers. That work adds: Researchers built TCR beta cDNA using 5'RACE template switching with UMIs.

The sequences come from CD4+ T cells sorted from PBMCs, collected less than 13 days after vaccination. The receptors were sampled from a man aged 50-59 years who received an inactivated influenza vaccine.

The V and J genes are TRBV28 and TRBJ2-7; 8 nucleotides align to TRBD1. This CDR3 contains 16 residues. The V gene end was trimmed by 0 bases and the J gene end by 4 bases; junction bases not matched to a gene: 8. Per germline, CDR1 MDHEN and CDR2 SYDVKM. CDR3 coding DNA: TGTGCCAGCAGTTTATGGGGCGGGGACAGGTTGTACGAGCAGTACTTC. Encoded protein: CASSLWGGDRLYEQYF.

In its sample, this clonotype was seen a few times. The chain joins TRBV5-6 to TRBJ2-3; no reliable D call. This CDR3 contains 14 residues. In germline, CDR1 is SGHDT, CDR2 YYEEEE. V lost 4 bases, J lost 1 base, and 10 bases lay in between. The CDR3 sequence is CASSELRGTDTQYF. The CDR3 region has the DNA TGTGCCAGCAGCGAGTTAAGGGGCACAGATACGCAGTATTTT.

The rearrangement uses TRBV11-2 and TRBJ2-2; TRBD2 aligns across 9 bases. J gave up 1 base and V 5 bases, and 14 bases lay outside the gene matches. CDR1 and CDR2 (germline): SGHAT, FQNNGV. The CDR3 consists of 19 residues. The DNA for the CDR3 is TGTGCCAGCAGCCCGTGGGGTGGGTTGACTAGCGGGAACACCGGGGAGCTGTTTTTT. It yields the protein CASSPWGGLTSGNTGELFF.

This clonotype was detected a few times. The rearrangement links TRBV18 to TRBJ2-2, with D hard to call. Germline V CDR1 and CDR2: KGHSH, LQKENI. Deletions cut 2 bases from V and 2 bases from J, with 9 bases between. This CDR3 contains 15 residues. CDR3 nucleotide sequence: TGTGCCAGCTCACCAGGGTACCAAAACACCGGGGAGCTGTTTTTT. Translation gives CASSPGYQNTGELFF.

This clonotype occurred a few times. The rearrangement joins TRBV7-2 to TRBJ2-7, with 14 nucleotides matching TRBD2. CDR3 length equals 15 residues. V was clipped by 4 bases and J by 5 bases; unmatched bases: 4. CDR1 is SGHTA and CDR2 is FQGNSA in the germline V gene. DNA of the CDR3: TGTGCCAGCAGCTCCCCGGGACTAGCGGGAGACGAGCAGTACTTC. Protein: CASSSPGLAGDEQYF.

CDR3 region: CASSQGRTGIGETQYF. DNA for the CDR3: TGTGCCAGCAGCCAGGGGCGGACAGGGATTGGGGAGACCCAGTACTTC. The J gene is TRBJ2-5, the V gene TRBV3-1, with TRBD1 identical over 8 bases. CDR1 and CDR2 (germline): LGHDT, YNNKEL (reference sequence). This CDR3 is 16 amino acids long. V trimming: 3 bases; J trimming: 5 bases; junction bases outside the gene matches: 11.

This clonotype appeared a few times. The J gene is TRBJ1-3, the V gene TRBV29-1, with D possibly matching TRBD1 (5 bases). V lost 4 bases, J lost 0 bases, and 10 bases lay in between. The CDR3 is 14 residues long. From germline, CDR1 is SQVTM and CDR2 ANQGSEA. The CDR3 is CSVANRTSGNTIYF. The CDR3 DNA is TGCAGCGTTGCCAACAGGACCTCTGGAAACACCATATATTTT.

The chain carries TRBV4-2 and TRBJ2-1; no clear D. This CDR3 comprises 22 residues. Germline lookup yields CDR1 LGHNA and CDR2 YNFKEQ. V dropped 4 bases and J dropped 4 bases, with 35 bases sitting between them. The CDR3 here is CASSPDPGLRDGVQMWYNEQFF. The DNA for the CDR3 is TGTGCCAGCAGCCCCGACCCCGGCCTCAGAGATGGGGTGCAGATGTGGTACAATGAGCAGTTCTTC.

This clonotype showed up just a few times. The V and J genes are TRBV20-1 and TRBJ1-1; tentatively, D is TRBD1 (5 bases). The V end lost 2 bases, the J end lost 8 bases, and 18 bases lay between the germline ends. The CDR3 has 14 amino acids. Germline loops: CDR1 DFQATT, CDR2 SNEGSKA (reference sequence). The CDR3 here is CSARLVPRPGEAFF. The CDR3 nucleotides are TGCAGTGCTAGACTAGTACCTCGCCCAGGGGAAGCTTTCTTT.

As concerns this clonotype: A read error may produce the germline difference seen at one junction end. The rearrangement links TRBV11-1 to TRBJ1-3, with D hard to call. The CDR3 is made up of 18 amino acids. Per the germline V gene, CDR1 is SGHAT and CDR2 is FQDESV (reference sequence). The CDR3 sequence is CARSLVRSWLRSGNNIYF. The CDR3, as DNA: TGTGCCAGAAGCTTAGTGCGTTCTTGGCTACGCTCTGGAAACAACATATATTTT.

This clonotype was found a few times. This rearrangement joins TRBV2 to TRBJ1-4; D not resolved. This CDR3 spans 10 amino acids. CDR1 SNHLY and CDR2 FYNNEI come from the germline V gene. V gave up 8 bases and J gave up 11 bases, with 9 bases separating them. Written as DNA, the CDR3 is TGTGCCAGCGGGGAGAGGAAACTGTTTTTT. This gives the protein CASGERKLFF.

The chain couples TRBV10-3 to TRBJ1-1, with D possibly being TRBD1 (5 bases). CDR1 and CDR2 (germline): ENHRY, SYGVKD. The CDR3 loop spans 12 amino acids. Trimming removed 6 bases from V and 7 bases from J, with 12 bases in between. CDR3 nucleotide sequence: TGTGCCATCAGCCCCGAGGGGAATGAAGCTTTCTTT. Translated, it gives CAISPEGNEAFF.

The chain joins TRBV11-2 to TRBJ2-7; TRBD2 agrees at 7 bases. Germline V gene sequence: CDR1 SGHAT, CDR2 FQNNGV. Trimming cost V 4 bases and J 4 bases; bases outside gene matches: 10. CDR3 size: 15 residues. The CDR3 spells CASSSQSGMLYEQYF. CDR3 in DNA: TGTGCCAGCAGCTCCCAAAGCGGGATGTTGTACGAGCAGTACTTC.

This clonotype occurred a few times. The J gene is TRBJ1-5, the V gene TRBV5-6; TRBD1 matches 7 bases. The trim removed 4 bases at V and 5 bases at J, leaving 12 bases unmatched. There are 16 residues in the CDR3. Germline V CDR1 and CDR2: SGHDT, YYEEEE. CDR3 residues: CASSPFRGGEDQPQHF. The CDR3 nucleotides are TGTGCCAGCAGCCCTTTTAGAGGGGGCGAAGATCAGCCCCAGCATTTT. The full variable domain, completed using reference TRBV5-6 and TRBJ1-5, is DAGVTQSPTHLIKTRGQQVTLRCSPKSGHDTVSWYQQALGQGPQFIFQYYEEEERQRGNFPDRFSGHQFPNYSSELNVNALLLGDSALYLCASSPFRGGEDQPQHFGDGTRLSIL.

The genes are TRBV2 and TRBJ1-1; D gene unclear. Germline V gene lookup returns CDR1 SNHLY and CDR2 FYNNEI. This CDR3 spans 15 amino acids. V lost 7 bases and J 4 bases, leaving 19 bases between the germline ends. CDR3 protein: CASIGEARGGTEAFF. The CDR3 region has the DNA TGTGCCAGCATTGGTGAAGCACGGGGTGGCACTGAAGCTTTCTTT.

The chain combines TRBV3-1 with TRBJ1-2, with D unresolved. Germline V gene data show CDR1 as LGHDT and CDR2 as YNNKEL (reference sequence). Trimming pared 3 bases from V and 7 bases from J, leaving 9 bases between. The length of the CDR3 is 12 residues. CDR3: CASSHERGGYTF. Written as DNA, the CDR3 is TGTGCCAGCAGCCATGAAAGAGGTGGCTACACCTTC.

The V gene is TRBV6-2 or TRBV6-3, the J gene TRBJ2-6; D is uncertain. Germline loops: CDR1 MNHEY, CDR2 SVGEGT. Trimming cost V 0 bases and J 0 bases, with 9 bases left between them. The CDR3 runs 17 residues. CDR3 sequence (DNA): TGTGCCAGCAGTTACTCGTTCTGGGTCTCTGGGGCCAACGTCCTGACTTTC. Translation gives CASSYSFWVSGANVLTF.

This clonotype has only a few counts. V and J are TRBV20-1 and TRBJ2-3; TRBD2 aligns across 9 bases. With 4 bases clipped from V and 2 bases from J, the junction kept 19 bases outside the gene matches. This CDR3 contains 19 residues. Per the germline V gene, CDR1 is DFQATT and CDR2 is SNEGSKA (reference sequence). The CDR3 sequence: CSATGREPSGIKYTDTQYF. CDR3 nucleotides: TGCAGTGCTACAGGACGAGAACCTAGCGGGATCAAGTACACAGATACGCAGTATTTT.

This chain connects TRBV5-6 to TRBJ2-7; D is unresolved. The germline V gene encodes CDR1 SGHDT and CDR2 YYEEEE. Trimming pared 0 bases from V and 0 bases from J, leaving 13 bases between. The CDR3 length is 16 residues. CDR3 bases: TGTGCCAGCAGCTTGGACTCTAGACAAGTCTCCTACGAGCAGTACTTC. It specifies CASSLDSRQVSYEQYF.

The sample holds a few counts of this clonotype. The gene calls are TRBV25-1 and TRBJ2-3; D is unclear. Germline V gene data show CDR1 as MGHDK and CDR2 as SYGVNS. V lost 1 base, J lost 6 bases, and 11 bases lay in between. This CDR3 is 14 amino acids long. The CDR3 DNA sequence: TGTGCCAGCAGTGAATCCCCCTTAAGTGATACGCAGTATTTT. Amino acid sequence: CASSESPLSDTQYF.

The chain carries TRBV2 and TRBJ2-3; 13 bases match TRBD2. J gave up 7 bases and V 6 bases, and 10 bases lay outside the gene matches. Germline CDR1 reads SNHLY; CDR2 reads FYNNEI. There are 16 residues in the CDR3. The CDR3 sequence: CASRPGTSGAGNTQYF. CDR3 nucleotide sequence: TGTGCCAGCAGACCCGGGACTAGCGGGGCCGGGAATACGCAGTATTTT.

This clonotype appeared many times. V usage is TRBV20-1 and J usage is TRBJ1-2, with D possibly matching TRBD1 (6 bases). Looked up from germline, CDR1 is DFQATT and CDR2 is SNEGSKA (reference sequence). Deletions cut 5 bases from V and 8 bases from J, with 18 bases between. This CDR3 is built from 13 residues. The CDR3 nucleotides are TGCAGTGCTTCACCTCGGGGGGCGCGAGGCTACACCTTC. It codes for CSASPRGARGYTF.

A few counts support this clonotype. The chain is built from TRBV5-1 and TRBJ2-1; D possibly matches TRBD1 or TRBD2 (6 bases each). Between the trimmed V and J ends, which lost 4 bases and 5 bases, there was a span of 10 bases. Germline V gene sequence: CDR1 SGHRS, CDR2 YFSETQ. The CDR3 has 13 residues. The CDR3 nucleotides read TGCGCCAGCAGCATTAGGGGGGACAATGAGCAGTTCTTC. It codes for CASSIRGDNEQFF.

The CDR3 DNA is TGTGCCAGCAGTGCCTCCGGGACAGGGGGTAACTATGGCTACACCTTC. Its protein is CASSASGTGGNYGYTF. V and J are TRBV12-3 or TRBV12-4 and TRBJ1-2; 11 bases agree with TRBD1. The V segment lost 5 bases and the J segment 1 base; nucleotides outside the gene matches: 6. The CDR3 consists of 16 residues.

V is TRBV7-9 and J is TRBJ1-2, with D perhaps matching TRBD1 (5 bases). The germline V and J ends were trimmed by 4 bases and 6 bases, with 15 bases remaining between them. This CDR3 contains 14 residues. CDR1 SEHNR and CDR2 FQNEAQ come from the germline V gene (reference sequence). CDR3 residues: CASSYRGREDGYTF. The CDR3 DNA sequence: TGTGCCAGCAGCTACCGGGGGAGGGAGGATGGCTACACCTTC.

This clonotype was observed a handful of times. The V and J genes are TRBV7-6 and TRBJ2-7; TRBD2 aligns across 7 bases. This CDR3 spans 15 amino acids. Germline-derived CDR1 and CDR2 are SGHVS and FNYEAQ. J was trimmed by 2 bases and V by 1 base; bases with no gene match: 5. CDR3 in amino acids: CASSLDQGGPYEQYF. The CDR3 DNA reads as TGTGCCAGCAGCTTAGACCAGGGAGGGCCCTACGAGCAGTACTTC.

The chain joins TRBV20-1 to TRBJ2-5; TRBD1 matches at 7 bases. Germline V gene sequence: CDR1 DFQATT, CDR2 SNEGSKA (reference sequence). The CDR3 covers 13 residues. J lost 2 bases, V lost 3 bases, and 3 bases had no gene match. The CDR3 reads CSASRGQQETQYF. The CDR3 region has the DNA TGCAGTGCTAGCAGGGGACAGCAAGAGACCCAGTACTTC.

This rearrangement joins TRBV7-3 to TRBJ2-1, with 7 bases aligning to TRBD1. The CDR3 loop spans 11 amino acids. CDR1 and CDR2 (germline): SGHTA, FQGTGA. The V segment lost 5 bases and the J segment 11 bases; nucleotides outside the gene matches: 3. The CDR3 is CASSTGEQQFF. The CDR3 coding sequence is TGTGCCAGCAGCACAGGGGAGCAGCAGTTCTTC.

The chain has TRBV6-5 and TRBJ2-7; 8 nucleotides align to TRBD2. V shed 4 bases and J 5 bases; nucleotides not matched to a gene: 7. There are 14 residues in the CDR3. Germline CDR1 reads MNHEY; CDR2 reads SVGAGI. The CDR3 region has the DNA TGTGCCAGCAGTTCCGGGGGGGGGACGGACGAGCAGTACTTC. Translated: CASSSGGGTDEQYF.

This clonotype was observed a few times. The chain couples TRBV20-1 to TRBJ1-2; possibly TRBD1 for D (6 bases). Germline CDR1 DFQATT, CDR2 SNEGSKA (reference sequence). The V and J ends lost 5 bases and 11 bases respectively, with 15 bases between them. The CDR3 loop spans 11 amino acids. CDR3 sequence reads: CSAAPGGLYTF. The CDR3 DNA reads TGCAGTGCTGCCCCGGGGGGCCTTTACACCTTC.